The entry below gives a single T cell receptor (beta chain) sequence along with its context. Clones were sequenced by immunoSEQ multiplex PCR, and TCRdb holds only the in-frame ones, with some missing. The data contain about 260,000 clones, 88% of them singletons. The sample is drawn from a study of blood T cell repertoires in COVID-19. This TCR was recovered from a man aged 55 to 69 who had recovered from COVID-19. The source material was peripheral blood.

DNA for the CDR3: TGCGCCAGCAGCCTAAACAGGCTAGCTGGAAACACCATATATTTT. Protein product: CASSLNRLAGNTIYF. The V and J genes are TRBV5-1 and TRBJ1-3; D possibly corresponds to TRBD1 (5 bases). The V and J ends lost 4 bases and 2 bases respectively, with 13 bases between them. This CDR3 is 15 amino acids long. Per the germline V gene, CDR1 is SGHRS and CDR2 is YFSETQ.